One sample yielded the 28 T cell receptor beta chains listed below, sequenced in a study of siplizumab effects on memory and regulatory T cells. Assay: immunoSEQ multiplex PCR; the TCRdb copy retains only in-frame clones and omits some. The sample yields over 55,000 clones, around four fifths seen once. Material for sequencing was memory CD4+ T cells sorted from blood. The receptors stem from a human donor in good health.

The chain recombines TRBV11-1 with TRBJ1-2; 9 bases map to TRBD1. This CDR3 region has 13 residues. The junction had 4 bases not matched to a gene; V was cut back by 5 bases and J by 6 bases. CDR1 is SGHAT and CDR2 is FQDESV in the germline V gene (reference sequence). CDR3 nucleotides: TGTGCCAGCAGCCCCACAGGGGGCCATGGCTACACCTTC. Encoded protein: CASSPTGGHGYTF.

This sequence joins TRBV5-2 and TRBJ1-2. TRBV5-2 represents a pseudogene. CDR3 size: 14 residues. In nucleotides, the CDR3 is TGTGCCAGCAGCTTGCGCGGACTTAACTATGGCTACACCTTC. It is translated as CASSLRGLNYGYTF.

The gene calls are TRBV29-1 and TRBJ2-5; D perhaps matches TRBD2 (5 bases). The CDR3 has 11 amino acids. V lost 5 bases, J lost 5 bases, and 9 bases lay in between. Looked up from germline, CDR1 is SQVTM and CDR2 is ANQGSEA. CDR3 amino acids: CSVKRSETQYF. In DNA form, the CDR3 reads TGCAGCGTTAAGCGGTCGGAGACCCAGTACTTC. The complete variable domain, with remaining parts taken from reference TRBV29-1 and TRBJ2-5, reads SAVISQKPSRDICQRGTSLTIQCQVDSQVTMMFWYRQQPGQSLTLIATANQGSEATYESGFVIDKFPISRPNLTFSTLTVSNMSPEDSSIYLCSVKRSETQYFGPGTRLLVL.

The rearrangement joins TRBV6-6 to TRBJ2-1, with a possible D match to TRBD2 (6 bases). Germline values: CDR1 MNHNY, CDR2 SVGAGI (reference sequence). The CDR3 runs 11 residues. The CDR3 is CAGGSYNEQFF. DNA for the CDR3: TGTGCGGGGGGATCCTACAATGAGCAGTTCTTC.

The chain links TRBV30 to TRBJ1-1, with no clear D. In germline, CDR1 is GTSNPN, CDR2 SVGIG (reference sequence). V dropped 1 base and J dropped 3 bases, with 12 bases sitting between them. The CDR3 sequence is 14 residues long. The CDR3 nucleotides are TGTGCCTGGAGTGGGGTGGCGGCCTACACTGAAGCTTTCTTT. Protein sequence: CAWSGVAAYTEAFF.

J is TRBJ2-3 and V is TRBV7-9; TRBD1 is a possible D gene (6 bases). The length of the CDR3 is 15 residues. V was cut by 5 bases and J by 6 bases, with 18 bases left in between. The germline V gene encodes CDR1 SEHNR and CDR2 FQNEAQ (reference sequence). CDR3 DNA: TGTGCCAGCAGCGACGACAGGCACCAGAGCGATACGCAGTATTTT. This gives the protein CASSDDRHQSDTQYF.

The rearrangement uses TRBV11-2 and TRBJ1-2; D call uncertain. This CDR3 spans 13 amino acids. CDR1 is SGHAT, CDR2 FQNNGV, per germline. Trimming took off 2 bases at V and 3 bases at J, with 7 bases between the two ends. The CDR3 coding sequence is TGTGCCAGCAGCTTAACGCAAGACTATGGCTACACCTTC. Amino acid sequence: CASSLTQDYGYTF.

CDR3 DNA sequence: TGTGCCAGCAGTGAAATAGGAGGGATCCGGGAAAAACTGTTTTTT. This sequence encodes CASSEIGGIREKLFF. The rearrangement links TRBV25-1 to TRBJ1-4; D unclear. Trimming cost V 2 bases and J 8 bases, with 15 bases left between them. The CDR3 contains 15 residues. Germline V gene sequence: CDR1 MGHDK, CDR2 SYGVNS.

This clone was seen only once. This sequence joins TRBV18 and TRBJ1-3; D might be TRBD1 (6 bases). There are 17 residues in the CDR3. Germline assignment: CDR1 KGHSH and CDR2 LQKENI. V lost 6 bases, J lost 0 bases, and 18 bases lay in between. The CDR3 nucleotides are TGTGCCAGCTCCTTAACAGGGTTAGCTGCCTCTGGAAACACCATATATTTT. As protein: CASSLTGLAASGNTIYF. Variable domain in full (rest from reference TRBV18 and TRBJ1-3): NAGVMQNPRHLVRRRGQEARLRCSPMKGHSHVYWYRQLPEEGLKFMVYLQKENIIDESGMPKERFSAEFPKEGPSILRIQQVVRGDSAAYFCASSLTGLAASGNTIYFGEGSWLTVV.

V and J are TRBV2 and TRBJ2-4; tentatively, D is TRBD2 (6 bases). V lost 1 base and J lost 1, with 14 bases in between. CDR3 length equals 17 residues. Germline CDR1 is SNHLY and CDR2 is FYNNEI. CDR3 nucleotides: TGTGCCAGCAGTGAAGGGGCCGGCGGGATGGCCAAAAACATTCAGTACTTC. The encoded protein is CASSEGAGGMAKNIQYF.

The chain recombines TRBV6-1 with TRBJ1-4; D may be TRBD1 (6 bases). This CDR3 contains 12 residues. The germline gives CDR1 MNHNS, CDR2 SASEGT. Trimming took 7 bases from V and 8 from J, leaving 11 bases between them. Written as DNA, the CDR3 is TGTGCCAGCACCCAGGGGTTCGAAAAACTGTTTTTT. Translated, it gives CASTQGFEKLFF.

The chain recombines TRBV9 with TRBJ2-7; 11 positions agree with TRBD2. The germline V gene encodes CDR1 SGDLS and CDR2 YYNGEE. The CDR3 contains 13 residues. J gave up 9 bases and V 4 bases, and 6 bases lay outside the gene matches. Here the CDR3 reads CASSRTSGRGQYF. As DNA, the CDR3 is TGTGCCAGCAGCCGAACTAGCGGGAGAGGGCAGTACTTC.

V is TRBV5-4 and J is TRBJ2-7, with 8 bases identical to TRBD1. The germline CDR1 and CDR2 sequences are SGHNT and YYREEE (reference sequence). The trim removed 4 bases at V and 3 bases at J, leaving 6 bases unmatched. This CDR3 has 14 residues. Here the CDR3 reads CASSQGQGGYEQYF. Written as DNA, the CDR3 is TGTGCCAGCAGCCAAGGACAGGGAGGCTACGAGCAGTACTTC.

The chain joins TRBV5-1 to TRBJ2-3, with 11 bases that match TRBD2. This CDR3 spans 16 amino acids. Germline values: CDR1 SGHRS, CDR2 YFSETQ. The V segment lost 4 bases and the J segment 1 base; nucleotides outside the gene matches: 5. For the CDR3, the DNA is TGCGCCAGCAGCCCCCTAGCGGGAGGTGGCACAGATACGCAGTATTTT. Encoded protein: CASSPLAGGGTDTQYF. The full variable domain, its missing parts supplied by reference TRBV5-1 and TRBJ2-3, is KAGVTQTPRYLIKTRGQQVTLSCSPISGHRSVSWYQQTPGQGLQFLFEYFSETQRNKGNFPGRFSGRQFSNSRSEMNVSTLELGDSALYLCASSPLAGGGTDTQYFGPGTRLTVL.

The rearrangement uses TRBV5-1 and TRBJ2-5; 8 nucleotides line up with TRBD2. The CDR3 consists of 16 residues. J lost 1 base, V lost 3 bases, and 8 bases had no gene match. Germline V gene lookup returns CDR1 SGHRS and CDR2 YFSETQ. CDR3: CASSSGRGLGQETQYF. The DNA of the CDR3 is TGCGCCAGCAGCTCCGGGAGGGGACTGGGCCAAGAGACCCAGTACTTC.

This clone came up once. Other DNA sequences in this sample translate to the same CDR3. The chain uses TRBV30 and TRBJ1-1; no firm D call. Germline V gives CDR1 GTSNPN, CDR2 SVGIG (reference sequence). V was clipped by 2 bases and J by 8 bases, with 9 bases between them. The CDR3 consists of 11 residues. CDR3 residues: CAWSPTREAFF. CDR3 bases: TGTGCCTGGAGTCCGACGAGGGAAGCTTTCTTT. Filled out from reference TRBV30 and TRBJ1-1, the complete variable domain reads SQTIHQWPATLVQPVGSPLSLECTVEGTSNPNLYWYRQAAGRGLQLLFYSVGIGQISSEVPQNLSASRPQDRQFILSSKKLLLSDSGFYLCAWSPTREAFFGQGTRLTVV.

The rearrangement links TRBV19 to TRBJ1-2; a possible D gene is TRBD1 (5 bases). Germline V gene sequence: CDR1 LNHDA, CDR2 SQIVND (reference sequence). V lost 10 bases and J 0 bases, leaving 15 bases between the germline ends. This CDR3 contains 14 residues. As DNA, the CDR3 is TGTGCCACGGCGGACCAGGGCACTAACTATGGCTACACCTTC. Translated, it gives CATADQGTNYGYTF.

This clone was detected once. The rearrangement joins TRBV9 to TRBJ2-5; D remains unclear. The germline gives CDR1 SGDLS, CDR2 YYNGEE. The CDR3 loop spans 13 amino acids. The V gene lost 2 bases and the J gene lost 0 bases, with 5 bases spanning the gap. CDR3 residues: CASSVANQETQYF. CDR3 bases: TGTGCCAGCAGCGTCGCTAACCAAGAGACCCAGTACTTC. Full variable domain (outside the CDR3, taken from reference TRBV9 and TRBJ2-5): DSGVTQTPKHLITATGQRVTLRCSPRSGDLSVYWYQQSLDQGLQFLIQYYNGEERAKGNILERFSAQQFPDLHSELNLSSLELGDSALYFCASSVANQETQYFGPGTRLLVL.

The chain joins TRBV27 to TRBJ2-2; 7 nucleotides agree with TRBD1. The CDR3 runs to 15 residues. With 5 bases clipped from V and 8 bases from J, the junction kept 11 bases outside the gene matches. CDR1 and CDR2 (germline): MNHEY, SMNVEV (reference sequence). DNA of the CDR3: TGTGCCAGCAGTCCCTTGACAGGGCCGGAGGGGGAGCTGTTTTTT. Its protein is CASSPLTGPEGELFF.

V and J are TRBV7-6 and TRBJ2-7, with D tentatively TRBD1 or TRBD2 (7 bases each). The V and J ends lost 6 bases and 4 bases respectively, with 16 bases between them. The CDR3 runs 14 residues. The germline CDR1 and CDR2 sequences are SGHVS and FNYEAQ. The CDR3 protein is CASSFAGGEYEQYF. As DNA, the CDR3 is TGTGCCAGCAGTTTCGCAGGGGGGGAGTACGAGCAGTACTTC. Looking up the rest from reference TRBV7-6 and TRBJ2-7 gives the full variable domain: GAGVSQSPRYKVTKRGQDVALRCDPISGHVSLYWYRQALGQGPEFLTYFNYEAQQDKSGLPNDRFSAERPEGSISTLTIQRTEQRDSAMYRCASSFAGGEYEQYFGPGTRLTVT.

The V call is TRBV5-4, the J call TRBJ2-5; D is ambiguous. Germline V gene lookup returns CDR1 SGHNT and CDR2 YYREEE (reference sequence). Trimming cost V 2 bases and J 2 bases, with 16 bases left between them. This CDR3 has 16 residues. The CDR3: CASSFLRNTDQETQYF. The CDR3 DNA follows: TGTGCCAGCAGCTTCCTACGGAACACCGATCAAGAGACCCAGTACTTC. Variable domain in full (rest from reference TRBV5-4 and TRBJ2-5): ETGVTQSPTHLIKTRGQQVTLRCSSQSGHNTVSWYQQALGQGPQFIFQYYREEENGRGNFPPRFSGLQFPNYSSELNVNALELDDSALYLCASSFLRNTDQETQYFGPGTRLLVL.

This clone turned up a few times. The chain recombines TRBV5-8 with TRBJ1-3, with a possible D match to TRBD1 (6 bases). CDR3 size: 17 residues. The V gene lost 2 bases and the J gene lost 0 bases, with 15 bases spanning the gap. The germline V gene has CDR1 SGHTS and CDR2 YDEGEE. This CDR3 reads CASSFGGSSYSGNTIYF. DNA for the CDR3: TGTGCCAGCAGCTTCGGGGGCAGTTCTTACTCTGGAAACACCATATATTTT.

This clone was recorded a few times. This chain uses TRBV10-3 with TRBJ1-1; TRBD1 aligns across 8 bases. The V segment lost 10 bases and the J segment 1 base; nucleotides outside the gene matches: 5. CDR1 is ENHRY and CDR2 is SYGVKD in the germline V gene. The CDR3 totals 13 residues. The CDR3 sequence: CATRQGQNTEAFF. The CDR3 region has the DNA TGTGCCACCAGACAGGGGCAGAACACTGAAGCTTTCTTT.

The V gene is TRBV27, the J gene TRBJ1-2, with 7 bases identical to TRBD1. CDR3 size: 16 residues. Germline trimming cut 5 bases from V and 3 bases from J; bases unmatched to any gene: 12. Germline V gene data show CDR1 as MNHEY and CDR2 as SMNVEV (reference sequence). CDR3 loop: CASSAATAGGYYGYTF. Written as DNA, the CDR3 is TGTGCCAGCAGTGCCGCTACGGCAGGGGGTTACTATGGCTACACCTTC.

This clone was picked up a small number of times. J is TRBJ1-2 and V is TRBV7-9; D is unresolved. This CDR3 spans 14 amino acids. Germline loops: CDR1 SEHNR, CDR2 FQNEAQ (reference sequence). V lost 4 bases and J 2 bases, leaving 11 bases between the germline ends. The chain's CDR3 is CASSSRASNYGYTF. CDR3 bases: TGTGCCAGCAGCTCAAGGGCGTCGAACTATGGCTACACCTTC.

CDR3 loop: CASSLGQGNMNTEAFF. CDR3 DNA: TGTGCCAGCAGCTTGGGGCAGGGGAACATGAACACTGAAGCTTTCTTT. This rearrangement joins TRBV5-4 to TRBJ1-1; maybe TRBD1 (6 bases). CDR3 length: 16 residues. Trimming removed 0 bases from V and 0 bases from J, with 12 bases in between. Germline V gene lookup returns CDR1 SGHNT and CDR2 YYREEE (reference sequence).

V is TRBV19 and J is TRBJ1-5; D gene uncertain. This CDR3 is 12 amino acids long. Looked up from germline, CDR1 is LNHDA and CDR2 is SQIVND (reference sequence). V lost 5 bases, J lost 6 bases, and 8 bases lay in between. The DNA for the CDR3 is TGTGCCAGTAGTTGGTTGAGTCAGCCCCAGCATTTT. It specifies CASSWLSQPQHF.

The V gene is TRBV15, the J gene TRBJ2-6; a possible D gene is TRBD1 (5 bases). Germline assignment: CDR1 LNHNV and CDR2 YYDKDF (reference sequence). This CDR3 is built from 18 residues. V lost 4 bases, J lost 1 base, and 17 bases lay in between. Here the CDR3 reads CATSTSGFSRSGANVLTF. The CDR3 bases are TGTGCCACCAGCACCTCAGGGTTCAGCCGGTCTGGGGCCAACGTCCTGACTTTC. The whole variable domain, filled in from reference TRBV15 and TRBJ2-6, reads DAMVIQNPRYQVTQFGKPVTLSCSQTLNHNVMYWYQQKSSQAPKLLFHYYDKDFNNEADTPDNFQSRRPNTSFCFLDIRSPGLGDTAMYLCATSTSGFSRSGANVLTFGAGSRLTVL.